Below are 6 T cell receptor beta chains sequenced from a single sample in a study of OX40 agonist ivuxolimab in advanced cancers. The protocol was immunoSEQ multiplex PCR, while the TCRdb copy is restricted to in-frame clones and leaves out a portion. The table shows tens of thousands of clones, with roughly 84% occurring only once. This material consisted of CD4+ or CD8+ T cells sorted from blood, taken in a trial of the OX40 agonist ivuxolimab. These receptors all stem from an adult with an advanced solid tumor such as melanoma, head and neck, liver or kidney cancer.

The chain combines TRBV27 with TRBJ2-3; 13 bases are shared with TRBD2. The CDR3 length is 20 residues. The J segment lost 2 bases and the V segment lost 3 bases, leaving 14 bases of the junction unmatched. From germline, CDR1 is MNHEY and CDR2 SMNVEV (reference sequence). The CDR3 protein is CASSLRLAGGTNAHTDTQYF. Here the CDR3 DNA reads TGTGCCAGCAGTTTGCGACTAGCGGGGGGTACGAACGCCCACACAGATACGCAGTATTTT.

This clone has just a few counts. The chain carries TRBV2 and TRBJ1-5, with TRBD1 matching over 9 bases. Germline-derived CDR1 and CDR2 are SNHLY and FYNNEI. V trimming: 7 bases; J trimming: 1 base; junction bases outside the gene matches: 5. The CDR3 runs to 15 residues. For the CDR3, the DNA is TGTGCCAGCAAGGACGGGACAGGGAGCAATCAGCCCCAGCATTTT. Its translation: CASKDGTGSNQPQHF.

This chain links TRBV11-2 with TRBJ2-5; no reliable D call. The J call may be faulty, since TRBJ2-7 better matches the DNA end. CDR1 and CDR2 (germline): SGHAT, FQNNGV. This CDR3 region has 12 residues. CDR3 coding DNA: TGTGCCAGCAGCTTGGCGTACTACGAGCAGTACTTC. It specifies CASSLAYYEQYF.

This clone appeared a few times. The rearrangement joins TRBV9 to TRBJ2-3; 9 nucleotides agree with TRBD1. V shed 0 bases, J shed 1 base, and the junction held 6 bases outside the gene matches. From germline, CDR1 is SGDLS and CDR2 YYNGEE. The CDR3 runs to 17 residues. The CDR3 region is CASSVEWGQGGTDTQYF. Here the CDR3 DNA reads TGTGCCAGCAGCGTAGAATGGGGACAGGGAGGCACAGATACGCAGTATTTT.

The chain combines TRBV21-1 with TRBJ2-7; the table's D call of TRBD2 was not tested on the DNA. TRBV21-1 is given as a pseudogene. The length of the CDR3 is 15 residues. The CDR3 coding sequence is TGTGCCAGCAACCTAAGAGCGGCCGCCTCCTACGAGCAGTACTTC. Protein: CASNLRAAASYEQYF.

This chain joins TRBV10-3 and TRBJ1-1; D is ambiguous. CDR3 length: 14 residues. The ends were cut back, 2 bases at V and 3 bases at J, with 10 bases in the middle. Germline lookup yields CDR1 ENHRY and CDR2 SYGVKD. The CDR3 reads CAISEDPTDTEAFF. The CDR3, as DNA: TGTGCCATCAGTGAGGATCCTACGGACACTGAAGCTTTCTTT.